This T cell receptor beta chain originates from a study of graft-versus-host responses after intestinal transplantation. Looking at the study overall: Recipients were given multivisceral, liver-intestinal, or isolated intestinal transplants. The whole recipient group had anti-thymocyte globulin induction followed by tacrolimus and steroids for roughly three years.

This clone was found a few times. The antigen remains unidentified. Whole-study results and caveats: The study found high graft-versus-host to host-versus-graft clonal ratios in allografts of patients with graft-donor T cell macrochimerism.

V was pared by 3 bases and J by 2 bases, with 9 bases between. The CDR3 covers 13 residues. The germline CDR1 and CDR2 sequences are SGHKS and YYEKEE (reference sequence). Here immunoSEQ multiplex PCR was the method, and the copy in TCRdb shows in-frame clones only, minus some. The data hold 40,000 to 55,000 clones, with roughly 80% observed a single time. Sample: unstimulated CD4+ T cells sorted from spleen or lymph node cells, taken before transplant. The receptor comes from a human donor who was the organ donor for an intestinal transplant. The chain uses TRBV5-5 and TRBJ2-7; D may correspond to TRBD1 or TRBD2 (5 bases each). As DNA, the CDR3 is TGTGCCAGCAGCTCGGGACGGACCTACGAGCAGTACTTC. Its translation is CASSSGRTYEQYF.